The source of this TCR beta chain is a study of T cell repertoires in cytomegalovirus infection. General study points: Within the response measured ex vivo, HLA-C-restricted CMV-specific TCR beta clonotypes were dominant.

TCRdb fed the reads into MiXCR, producing one record per CDR3 protein. This sample yields roughly 990,000 distinct CDR3 sequences, of which under 40% are seen a single time; roughly 13% belongs to the top ten. The CDR3 covers 17 residues. Trimming took off 5 bases at V and 0 bases at J, with 17 bases between the two ends. Germline CDR1 SGDLS, CDR2 YYNGEE. As regards this clonotype: Its specificity is unknown.

The sequence was collected from a human donor in good health (CMV status not recorded). Some clones in this sample may be carry-over from other donors' samples. Sequencing was performed on cultured CD8+ T cells from PBMCs, taken from culture after CMV antigen stimulation. This sequence joins TRBV9 and TRBJ2-2; D may be TRBD1 (6 bases). Here the CDR3 reads CASSVTRGTSNTGELFF. CDR3 nucleotide sequence: TGTGCCAGCAGTGTTACTAGGGGGACCTCGAACACCGGGGAGCTGTTTTTT.